This T cell receptor beta chain stems from a study of molecular identifiers for immune sequencing clone quantification. Sorted inputs of 20,000 to 1,000,000 cells, with 10%, 30% or 50% RNA, yielded naive CD8 libraries. This clonotype was detected many times. Its matching antigen is unknown. Previously described methods with listed TCR primers produced the bulk TCR libraries. TCRdb re-called the PCR reads through MiXCR, storing one row per CDR3 protein. This sample has about 510,000 distinct CDR3 sequences; 20% to 25% occur once, and the top ten carry about 0.8%. General study results and limits: It was shown that clones above 20 RNA copies held over 98% of effector molecules, but under 1% in naive cells. Even with approximately 1 million naive cells present, spiked Jurkat TCR RNA from one cell was reportedly detectable.

Per germline, CDR1 MDHEN and CDR2 SYDVKM. Between the trimmed V and J ends, which lost 5 bases and 3 bases, there was a span of 13 bases. The CDR3 runs 14 residues. Sequencing was performed on naive CD8+ T cells from blood, with Jurkat cell RNA spiked in. As to subset: FACS-sorted CD8+CD4-CCR7+CD45RA+ naive T cells. This receptor was identified in a human donor in good health. Some libraries in this study had Jurkat cell RNA spiked in. The J gene is TRBJ1-1, the V gene TRBV28; D not certain. The CDR3 is CASSPRFMDTEAFF. The CDR3, as DNA: TGTGCCAGCAGTCCTAGGTTTATGGACACTGAAGCTTTCTTT.